This record looks at one T cell receptor beta chain sequence and its context. TCRdb keeps only in-frame clones here, not all; method: immunoSEQ multiplex PCR. The table lists approximately 440,000 clones, 80% to 95% of them singletons, with 0.6% in the top ten. V lost 1 base and J 6 bases, leaving 16 bases between the germline ends. The germline gives CDR1 MDHEN, CDR2 SYDVKM. There are 16 residues in the CDR3. The sample originates from a study of blood T cell repertoires in COVID-19. Sequencing was performed on PBMCs or T cells enriched from blood (not recorded which). This sequence originates from a man aged 18 to 29 who had recovered from COVID-19. V is TRBV28 and J is TRBJ2-4; D is possibly TRBD2 (6 bases). The CDR3 region is CASSLLWDLGGNIQYF. CDR3 coding DNA: TGTGCCAGCAGTTTATTGTGGGATTTGGGGGGAAACATTCAGTACTTC.